The 29 T cell receptor beta chains in this list originate from one sample, sequenced in a study of shared clonotypes between healthy human individuals. Using immunoSEQ multiplex PCR, the repertoire was profiled, and TCRdb retains in-frame clones only, with some absent. The sample holds under 1,100,000 clones, 75% to 85% seen once. Sequencing input: memory CD4+ T cells from PBMCs. Stated subset: CD45RA-negative fraction. The receptors derive from a man between 18 and 35 years old in good health. Some clones in this sample may be carry-over from other donors' samples.

The V and J genes are TRBV9 and TRBJ2-1; tentative D call: TRBD2 (5 bases). The CDR3 extends over 13 amino acids. With 0 bases removed from V and 10 bases from J, the gap between germline ends came to 11 bases. The germline V gene has CDR1 SGDLS and CDR2 YYNGEE. DNA for the CDR3: TGTGCCAGCAGCGTAGTTGGAGGATTCGAGCAGTTCTTC. It codes for CASSVVGGFEQFF.

The chain links TRBV18 to TRBJ2-7, with D perhaps TRBD1 (6 bases). CDR3 length: 18 residues. Germline CDR1 reads KGHSH; CDR2 reads LQKENI. V lost 3 bases and J 0 bases, leaving 21 bases between the germline ends. For the CDR3, the DNA is TGTGCCAGCTCACCCTACGCCCAGACAGGACCCTTCTCCTACGAGCAGTACTTC. Translation gives CASSPYAQTGPFSYEQYF.

The CDR3 DNA reads as TGTGCCAGCAGCTTAATCTTGCTAGCTCTTACAGATACGCAGTATTTT. Protein sequence: CASSLILLALTDTQYF. The chain is built from TRBV7-2 and TRBJ2-3, with D possibly TRBD2 on 5 matching bases. This CDR3 is 16 amino acids long. With 2 bases removed from V and 3 bases from J, the gap between germline ends came to 15 bases. Germline CDR1 SGHTA, CDR2 FQGNSA.

The CDR3 here is CASRPLMKPYNEQFF. In DNA, the CDR3 is TGTGCCAGCAGACCCCTGATGAAGCCGTACAATGAGCAGTTCTTC. The chain is built from TRBV9 and TRBJ2-1, with unresolved D. Per the germline V gene, CDR1 is SGDLS and CDR2 is YYNGEE. Trimming shortened V by 5 bases and J by 4 bases, and 16 bases separated the two germline ends. The CDR3 sequence is 15 residues long.

This CDR3 reads CASSERTDLYGYTF. The CDR3 DNA sequence: TGTGCCAGCAGTGAACGGACGGACCTCTATGGCTACACCTTC. The V gene is TRBV6-1, the J gene TRBJ1-2; no clear D gene. CDR1 MNHNS and CDR2 SASEGT come from the germline V gene. The CDR3 has 14 residues. Trimming removed 2 bases at V and 4 bases at J, with 11 bases between.

V gene TRBV14 combines with J gene TRBJ1-4, with 8 bases that match TRBD1. Per the germline V gene, CDR1 is SGHDN and CDR2 is FVKESK. The CDR3 has 18 residues. The junction had 14 bases not matched to a gene; V was cut back by 0 bases and J by 8 bases. CDR3 sequence: CASSQDNSRGRNKEKLFF. Written as DNA, the CDR3 is TGTGCCAGCAGCCAAGATAATTCCAGGGGGCGCAATAAGGAAAAACTGTTTTTT.

The genes are TRBV28 and TRBJ1-1, with TRBD1 as a possible D gene (6 bases). Looked up from germline, CDR1 is MDHEN and CDR2 is SYDVKM. V dropped 6 bases and J dropped 4 bases, with 15 bases sitting between them. The CDR3 loop spans 14 amino acids. The CDR3, as DNA: TGTGCCAGCAGCCAAGCCACCAGGGGCACTGAAGCTTTCTTT. This translates into CASSQATRGTEAFF.

V is TRBV30 and J is TRBJ2-2; no reliable D call. Between the trimmed V and J ends, which lost 1 base and 6 bases, there was a span of 9 bases. Germline values: CDR1 GTSNPN, CDR2 SVGIG (reference sequence). The length of the CDR3 is 13 residues. This CDR3 reads CAWSASRAGELFF. DNA of the CDR3: TGTGCCTGGAGTGCCTCCCGCGCCGGGGAGCTGTTTTTT. Together with reference TRBV30 and TRBJ2-2, the CDR3 gives the full variable domain: SQTIHQWPATLVQPVGSPLSLECTVEGTSNPNLYWYRQAAGRGLQLLFYSVGIGQISSEVPQNLSASRPQDRQFILSSKKLLLSDSGFYLCAWSASRAGELFFGEGSRLTVL.

J is TRBJ2-6 and V is TRBV5-1, with TRBD2 matching over 8 bases. With 5 bases clipped from V and 2 bases from J, the junction kept 9 bases outside the gene matches. The CDR3 totals 17 residues. The germline gives CDR1 SGHRS, CDR2 YFSETQ. CDR3 sequence reads: CASRETSDSPGANVLTF. CDR3 coding DNA: TGCGCCAGCAGGGAGACTAGCGATTCACCTGGGGCCAACGTCCTGACTTTC. Looking up the rest from reference TRBV5-1 and TRBJ2-6 gives the full variable domain: KAGVTQTPRYLIKTRGQQVTLSCSPISGHRSVSWYQQTPGQGLQFLFEYFSETQRNKGNFPGRFSGRQFSNSRSEMNVSTLELGDSALYLCASRETSDSPGANVLTFGAGSRLTVL.

This clone was found once. The DNA of the CDR3 is TGTGCCAGCAGCCTGACAGGGCCCTTCAACTATGGCTACACCTTC. Translating it yields CASSLTGPFNYGYTF. The rearrangement uses TRBV5-6 and TRBJ1-2; 7 nucleotides match TRBD1. The V segment lost 4 bases and the J segment 2 bases; nucleotides outside the gene matches: 8. Germline CDR1 is SGHDT and CDR2 is YYEEEE. The CDR3 loop spans 15 amino acids.

The V and J genes are TRBV28 and TRBJ2-1, with TRBD1 matching 8 bases. This CDR3 has 15 residues. Germline lookup yields CDR1 MDHEN and CDR2 SYDVKM. Unmatched junction bases numbered 4, after V lost 6 bases and J lost 0 bases. CDR3 DNA sequence: TGTGCCAGCAGCCCCGGGACAGGCTCCTACAATGAGCAGTTCTTC. As protein: CASSPGTGSYNEQFF. The whole variable domain, filled in from reference TRBV28 and TRBJ2-1, reads DVKVTQSSRYLVKRTGEKVFLECVQDMDHENMFWYRQDPGLGLRLIYFSYDVKMKEKGDIPEGYSVSREKKERFSLILESASTNQTSMYLCASSPGTGSYNEQFFGPGTRLTVL.

This clone was seen many times. The chain has TRBV18 and TRBJ1-1; 7 bases match TRBD1. This CDR3 spans 15 amino acids. J gave up 4 bases and V 3 bases, and 8 bases lay outside the gene matches. Germline CDR1 reads KGHSH; CDR2 reads LQKENI. CDR3 in DNA: TGTGCCAGCTCACCCCAAGGGACAGCGGGCACTGAAGCTTTCTTT. As protein: CASSPQGTAGTEAFF.

The rearrangement uses TRBV7-2 and TRBJ1-3; a possible D gene is TRBD1 (5 bases). CDR1 and CDR2 (germline): SGHTA, FQGNSA. The CDR3 contains 15 residues. V was trimmed by 5 bases and J by 4 bases, leaving 15 bases between them. CDR3 in amino acids: CASSVNGASGNTIYF. CDR3 bases: TGTGCCAGCAGCGTGAATGGGGCGTCCGGAAACACCATATATTTT.

The chain carries TRBV28 and TRBJ1-1, with D perhaps matching TRBD1 (6 bases). Trimming left V 6 bases short and J 5 bases short, with 16 bases between. Germline V gives CDR1 MDHEN, CDR2 SYDVKM. This CDR3 spans 14 amino acids. Written as DNA, the CDR3 is TGTGCCAGCAGGCGCAGACAGGCCTCGACTGAAGCTTTCTTT. This gives the protein CASRRRQASTEAFF.

The V gene is TRBV7-9, the J gene TRBJ2-3, with D uncertain. The CDR3 length is 11 residues. Germline-derived CDR1 and CDR2 are SEHNR and FQNEAQ (reference sequence). V was shortened by 2 bases and J by 6 bases, with 3 bases between the two germline ends. The CDR3 reads CASSLKDTQYF. CDR3 bases: TGTGCCAGCAGCTTAAAGGATACGCAGTATTTT.

This clone was observed a handful of times. The rearrangement uses TRBV7-3 and TRBJ2-1; weak D call: TRBD2 (5 bases). Germline V lookup: CDR1 SGHTA, CDR2 FQGTGA. The CDR3 is 12 amino acids. Trimming took off 2 bases at V and 9 bases at J, with 8 bases between the two ends. CDR3 bases: TGTGCCAGCAGCTTATCCAGCGGTGAGCAGTTCTTC. This translates into CASSLSSGEQFF.

The J gene is TRBJ1-2, the V gene TRBV11-2, with D unresolved. Trimming cost V 2 bases and J 6 bases, with 10 bases left between them. Germline CDR1 and CDR2: SGHAT and FQNNGV. CDR3 length equals 13 residues. CDR3 amino acids: CASSLLRSDGYTF. For the CDR3, the DNA is TGTGCCAGCAGCTTATTACGTTCTGATGGCTACACCTTC.

As regards this clone: Given a much more abundant clone one base away, this may be a read error. This chain connects TRBV2 to TRBJ2-7; D is undetermined. CDR1 and CDR2 (germline): SNHLY, FYNNEI. Between the trimmed V and J ends, which lost 6 bases and 0 bases, there was a span of 6 bases. This CDR3 has 12 amino acids. The CDR3 DNA reads TGTGCCAGCAGAAGGGCCTCCTACGAGCAGTACTTC. It translates to CASRRASYEQYF.

Points on this clone: A much bigger clone sits one base away, suggesting this may be a read error. The chain is built from TRBV6-5 and TRBJ1-3; unclear D gene. V lost 8 bases and J 0 bases, leaving 5 bases between the germline ends. CDR3 size: 12 residues. Germline loops: CDR1 MNHEY, CDR2 SVGAGI. The CDR3 region is CASESSGNTIYF. The CDR3 DNA follows: TGTGCCAGCGAGAGCTCTGGAAACACCATATATTTT.

The genes are TRBV30 and TRBJ2-1; the D call may be TRBD1 or TRBD2 (5 bases each). Trimming removed 3 bases at V and 6 bases at J, with 9 bases between. Germline loops: CDR1 GTSNPN, CDR2 SVGIG (reference sequence). The CDR3 spans 12 residues. The CDR3 protein is CAWRGEGNEQFF. The CDR3 DNA reads as TGTGCCTGGAGGGGGGAAGGCAATGAGCAGTTCTTC.

Regarding this clone: A much larger clone lies one base from this, so it may be a read error. This CDR3 is also generated by other DNA sequences in the sample. The chain couples TRBV29-1 to TRBJ2-7; D possibly corresponds to TRBD1 (6 bases). The CDR3 runs to 12 residues. Germline CDR1 reads SQVTM; CDR2 reads ANQGSEA. In DNA, the CDR3 is TGCAGCGTTCGAACAGGGACCCACGAGCAGTACTTT. Translation: CSVRTGTHEQYF.

The chain carries TRBV29-1 and TRBJ2-5, with TRBD1 identical over 7 bases. V shed 2 bases and J 5 bases; nucleotides not matched to a gene: 8. In germline, CDR1 is SQVTM, CDR2 ANQGSEA. This CDR3 has 14 amino acids. The DNA for the CDR3 is TGCAGCGTTGAATACGGACAGGCTGGGGAGACCCAGTACTTC. It translates to CSVEYGQAGETQYF.

The V and J genes are TRBV6-8 and TRBJ2-1; 7 bases match TRBD2. The V gene's germline CDR1 is MNHGY and CDR2 SAAAGT. V lost 6 bases to trimming and J lost 9 bases; unmatched junction nucleotides: 8. CDR3 size: 13 residues. This CDR3 reads CASRWTRMREQFF. The CDR3 DNA sequence: TGTGCCAGCAGGTGGACTAGGATGCGTGAGCAGTTCTTC.

The chain carries TRBV5-1 and TRBJ2-1; 10 nucleotides align to TRBD2. This CDR3 region has 15 residues. Germline V gives CDR1 SGHRS, CDR2 YFSETQ. Trimming at V came to 4 bases and at J to 4 bases, leaving 5 bases not matched to a gene. In nucleotides, the CDR3 is TGCGCCAGCAGCGCCGGGACTAGCGAGTACAATGAGCAGTTCTTC. It is translated as CASSAGTSEYNEQFF.

This rearrangement joins TRBV6-9 to TRBJ2-7; maybe TRBD1 (6 bases). Trimming cost V 3 bases and J 2 bases, with 14 bases left between them. The CDR3 totals 15 residues. Per germline, CDR1 MNHGY and CDR2 SVAAGI. CDR3: CASSYSYRETYEQYF. The DNA for the CDR3 is TGTGCCAGCAGTTACTCGTACAGGGAAACCTACGAGCAGTACTTC.

With respect to this clone: At the DNA level, this CDR3 is encoded by other sequences in the same sample as well. This rearrangement joins TRBV20-1 to TRBJ1-1; no reliable D call. This CDR3 is 10 amino acids long. Germline CDR1 DFQATT, CDR2 SNEGSKA (reference sequence). V gave up 6 bases and J gave up 7 bases, with 9 bases separating them. The DNA of the CDR3 is TGCAGTGCCACCCGAGGTGAAGCTTTCTTT. Its protein is CSATRGEAFF.

On this clone itself: Other DNA sequences of this sample code for an identical CDR3. The rearrangement joins TRBV7-2 to TRBJ1-1, with D possibly matching TRBD1 (5 bases). CDR3 length: 14 amino acids. Germline CDR1 reads SGHTA; CDR2 reads FQGNSA. The ends were cut back, 1 base at V and 1 base at J, with 7 bases in the middle. The CDR3 sequence is CASSLVGGNTEAFF. Written as DNA, the CDR3 is TGTGCCAGCAGCTTAGTTGGGGGGAACACTGAAGCTTTCTTT.

The chain carries TRBV27 and TRBJ1-2; 7 bases match TRBD1. Germline lookup yields CDR1 MNHEY and CDR2 SMNVEV (reference sequence). The CDR3 is made up of 14 amino acids. With V trimmed by 0 bases and J by 7 bases, 5 bases remained unmatched. This CDR3 reads CASSLSPGGGGYTF. CDR3 DNA: TGTGCCAGCAGTTTATCTCCAGGGGGAGGTGGCTACACCTTC.

This sequence joins TRBV5-1 and TRBJ2-5, with D perhaps assigned TRBD1 or TRBD2 (7 bases each). The CDR3 loop spans 14 amino acids. Trimming cost V 4 bases and J 4 bases, with 14 bases left between them. Germline V CDR1 and CDR2: SGHRS, YFSETQ. CDR3 protein: CASSSGTVGETQYF. As DNA, the CDR3 is TGCGCCAGCAGCAGCGGGACAGTGGGAGAGACCCAGTACTTC.